Shown below are 11 T cell receptor beta chains from a single sample sequenced in a study of long-term antiretroviral therapy in people with HIV. The immunoSEQ assay was v3.0, run at survey level. The assay was immunoSEQ multiplex PCR, and TCRdb's table has in-frame clones only and misses some. The sample has 9,500 to 12,000 clones, roughly 90% seen once. Here the sequenced sample was unsorted PBMCs, taken 0.2 years before starting antiretroviral therapy. These receptors were taken from a middle-aged woman with HIV.

The table lists this clone with a count of one. The rearrangement joins TRBV5-1 to TRBJ2-3, with 12 nucleotides matching TRBD2. CDR3 length: 18 amino acids. Unmatched junction bases numbered 15, after V lost 4 bases and J lost 6 bases. Germline CDR1 is SGHRS and CDR2 is YFSETQ. This chain's CDR3 is CASSPTSGGLSLGDTQYF. CDR3 DNA: TGCGCCAGCAGCCCTACTAGCGGGGGGCTCTCGTTGGGTGATACGCAGTATTTT. Full variable domain (rest looked up from reference TRBV5-1 and TRBJ2-3): KAGVTQTPRYLIKTRGQQVTLSCSPISGHRSVSWYQQTPGQGLQFLFEYFSETQRNKGNFPGRFSGRQFSNSRSEMNVSTLELGDSALYLCASSPTSGGLSLGDTQYFGPGTRLTVL.

Here the CDR3 reads CASSQQQGVNTGELFF. CDR3 nucleotides: TGCGCCAGCAGCCAGCAACAGGGGGTGAACACCGGGGAGCTGTTTTTT. The chain uses TRBV4-3 and TRBJ2-2; 8 positions match TRBD1. Germline CDR1 LGHNA, CDR2 YSLEER. The trim removed 3 bases at V and 1 base at J, leaving 4 bases unmatched. This CDR3 has 16 amino acids.

The chain links TRBV10-3 to TRBJ1-2; D not certain. V was trimmed by 5 bases and J by 2 bases, leaving 9 bases between them. This CDR3 spans 13 amino acids. Germline V gene data show CDR1 as ENHRY and CDR2 as SYGVKD. The CDR3 nucleotides are TGTGCCATCAGTAAGGGTCTCAACTATGGCTACACCTTC. It specifies CAISKGLNYGYTF.

This clone was seen a few times. The CDR3 sequence: CASSGNYGYTF. DNA for the CDR3: TGTGCCAGCAGTGGAAACTATGGCTACACCTTC. The chain combines TRBV2 with TRBJ1-2; D is ambiguous. Looked up from germline, CDR1 is SNHLY and CDR2 is FYNNEI. The CDR3 consists of 11 residues. Between the trimmed V and J ends, which lost 4 bases and 2 bases, there was a span of 2 bases. The complete variable domain, with remaining parts taken from reference TRBV2 and TRBJ1-2, reads EPEVTQTPSHQVTQMGQEVILRCVPISNHLYFYWYRQILGQKVEFLVSFYNNEISEKSEIFDDQFSVERPDGSNFTLKIRSTKLEDSAMYFCASSGNYGYTFGSGTRLTVV.

The rearrangement links TRBV19 to TRBJ1-1, with D possibly being TRBD1 (5 bases). V was shortened by 6 bases and J by 2 bases, with 16 bases between the two germline ends. Germline V lookup: CDR1 LNHDA, CDR2 SQIVND (reference sequence). The CDR3 contains 15 residues. The chain's CDR3 is CASRGGVRTNTEAFF. Here the CDR3 DNA reads TGTGCCAGTAGGGGAGGGGTTCGTACTAACACTGAAGCTTTCTTT.

The chain uses TRBV10-3 and TRBJ1-2; perhaps TRBD1 as D (5 bases). Germline V gives CDR1 ENHRY, CDR2 SYGVKD. CDR3 size: 13 residues. Trimming left V 2 bases short and J 8 bases short, with 12 bases between. Written as DNA, the CDR3 is TGTGCCATCAGTGAGGGGGGGGTTCAAGGCTACACCTTC. Translation gives CAISEGGVQGYTF.

The chain combines TRBV29-1 with TRBJ2-7, with a weak D call TRBD2 (7 bases). The CDR3 has 14 residues. Germline loops: CDR1 SQVTM, CDR2 ANQGSEA. V lost 5 bases, J lost 0 bases, and 14 bases lay in between. The CDR3 region is CSVTGRGSSYEQYF. The CDR3 DNA follows: TGCAGCGTTACAGGGAGGGGAAGCTCCTACGAGCAGTACTTC.

The genes are TRBV5-6 and TRBJ2-2, with 9 bases identical to TRBD1. CDR1 and CDR2 (germline): SGHDT, YYEEEE. J was trimmed by 1 base and V by 4 bases; bases with no gene match: 14. The CDR3 has 19 residues. The CDR3 sequence: CASSPGTGNVKMNTGELFF. The CDR3 nucleotides read TGTGCCAGCAGCCCCGGGACAGGGAACGTTAAGATGAACACCGGGGAGCTGTTTTTT.

The chain is built from TRBV7-2 and TRBJ1-1; weak D call: TRBD1 (6 bases). Germline CDR1 is SGHTA and CDR2 is FQGNSA. V shed 3 bases and J shed 6 bases, with 14 bases lying between them. The CDR3 runs 14 residues. The CDR3 coding sequence is TGTGCCAGCAGCTTTAGAACAGGGAGGCCTGAAGCTTTCTTT. It specifies CASSFRTGRPEAFF.

J is TRBJ2-1 and V is TRBV10-1; D is unresolved. Trimming cost V 3 bases and J 8 bases, with 8 bases left between them. This CDR3 contains 12 residues. The germline V gene encodes CDR1 WNHNN and CDR2 SYGVQD (reference sequence). In nucleotides, the CDR3 is TGCGCCAGCAGTGACGGCGGCGATGAGCAGTTCTTC. Its translation is CASSDGGDEQFF.

A few counts support this clone. The chain links TRBV27 to TRBJ2-7; no clear D. CDR1 is MNHEY and CDR2 is SMNVEV in the germline V gene (reference sequence). With 7 bases removed from V and 4 bases from J, the gap between germline ends came to 8 bases. This CDR3 contains 11 residues. CDR3 in DNA: TGTGCCAGCATCCGTAATTACGAGCAGTACTTC. This gives the protein CASIRNYEQYF.